This T cell receptor (beta chain) came from a study of T cell responses to AZD1222 COVID-19 vaccine. Whole-study findings and limits: White British ancestry dominated among donors, who included more females, and clonal diversity was possibly underestimated. In the spike-specific TCR repertoire, nearly half reportedly target unmutated variant regions.

The protocol was immunoSEQ multiplex PCR, while the TCRdb copy is restricted to in-frame clones and leaves out a portion. The data show 110,000 to 150,000 clones, 85% to 95% seen once. Trimming removed 5 bases from V and 2 bases from J, with 13 bases in between. CDR1 and CDR2 (germline): MNHEY, SVGAGI. The CDR3 has 14 residues. This clone was observed a handful of times. The antigen is undetermined. The TCR sequence derives from an adult who had recovered from COVID-19. The J gene is TRBJ2-7, the V gene TRBV6-5; D is unresolved. Sequenced here: peripheral blood, sampled after recovery from COVID-19. The CDR3 reads CASSPQTATYEQYF. The DNA of the CDR3 is TGTGCCAGCAGTCCCCAGACGGCTACCTACGAGCAGTACTTC.